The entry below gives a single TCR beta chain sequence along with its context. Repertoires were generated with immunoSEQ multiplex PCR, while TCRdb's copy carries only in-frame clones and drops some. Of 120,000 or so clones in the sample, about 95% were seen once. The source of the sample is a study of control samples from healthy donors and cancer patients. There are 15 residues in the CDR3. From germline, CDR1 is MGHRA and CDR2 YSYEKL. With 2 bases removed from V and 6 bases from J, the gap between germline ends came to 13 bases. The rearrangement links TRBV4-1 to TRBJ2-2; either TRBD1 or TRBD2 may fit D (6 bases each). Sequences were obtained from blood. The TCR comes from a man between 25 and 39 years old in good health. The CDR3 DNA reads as TGCGCCAGCAGCCAATCCCGGGGGCCGGCCGGGGAGCTGTTTTTT. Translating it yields CASSQSRGPAGELFF.